A single sample is the source of the 7 T cell receptor beta chains below, sequenced in a study of T cell repertoires in cytomegalovirus infection. MiXCR, run by TCRdb on the reads, gives a single entry per CDR3 protein. The data hold about 830,000 distinct CDR3 sequences, with approximately 32% observed a single time. The antigens these receptors bind are not known. The input for sequencing was cultured CD8+ T cells from PBMCs, taken from culture after CMV antigen stimulation. The source of these receptors is a human donor in good health (CMV status not recorded). Some clones in this sample may be carry-over from other donors' samples.

This clonotype showed up just a few times. The rearrangement links TRBV10-3 to TRBJ1-6; D perhaps matches TRBD1 (5 bases). The V gene lost 2 bases and the J gene lost 7 bases, with 9 bases spanning the gap. Germline V CDR1 and CDR2: ENHRY, SYGVKD. CDR3 length: 14 amino acids. CDR3 residues: CAISELGENSPLHF. The CDR3 coding sequence is TGTGCCATCAGTGAGCTAGGGGAAAATTCACCCCTCCACTTT.

This clonotype has a handful of counts. The rearrangement links TRBV6-1 to TRBJ2-1; 9 nucleotides match TRBD1. Trimming removed 6 bases from V and 4 bases from J; junction bases left unmatched: 7. This CDR3 has 15 amino acids. Germline CDR1 is MNHNS and CDR2 is SASEGT. The CDR3 nucleotides are TGTGCCAGCAGGGAGACGGGACAGGGTTACAATGAGCAGTTCTTC. Residues: CASRETGQGYNEQFF.

This clonotype was found a few times. The chain has TRBV6-5 and TRBJ1-6; 7 positions agree with TRBD1. Germline V gives CDR1 MNHEY, CDR2 SVGAGI. V lost 4 bases and J lost 15; bases outside the gene matches: 12. There are 14 residues in the CDR3. The CDR3 spells CASSFFDRDDSLHF. For the CDR3, the DNA is TGTGCCAGCAGTTTCTTCGACAGGGACGATAGCCTCCACTTT.

In its sample, this clonotype was seen a few times. The genes are TRBV7-8 and TRBJ2-3; no clear D. CDR1 is SGHVS and CDR2 is FQNEAQ in the germline V gene. Trimming cost V 2 bases and J 2 bases, with 8 bases left between them. The CDR3 is 14 residues long. The CDR3 protein is CASSLNFHTDTQYF. CDR3 DNA sequence: TGTGCCAGCAGCTTAAACTTTCACACAGATACGCAGTATTTT.

This clonotype appeared once. The rearrangement joins TRBV6-5 to TRBJ2-7, with D unclear. The CDR3 contains 12 residues. Trimming cost V 2 bases and J 5 bases, with 7 bases left between them. From germline, CDR1 is MNHEY and CDR2 SVGAGI. The CDR3 loop reads CASSYDGHEQYF. CDR3 sequence (DNA): TGTGCCAGCAGTTACGACGGACACGAGCAGTACTTC.

The rearrangement uses TRBV7-6 and TRBJ2-2, with 7 bases aligning to TRBD1. CDR3 size: 18 residues. J lost 2 bases, V lost 2 bases, and 11 bases had no gene match. From germline, CDR1 is SGHVS and CDR2 FNYEAQ. The CDR3 loop reads CASSLPRTGVPNTGELFF. CDR3 sequence (DNA): TGTGCCAGCAGCTTACCCCGGACAGGCGTCCCCAACACCGGGGAGCTGTTTTTT.

The DNA of the CDR3 is TGTGCCAGCAGCTGGACTAGCGGGTTTACGGAGACCCAGTACTTC. Translating gives CASSWTSGFTETQYF. The V gene is TRBV7-2, the J gene TRBJ2-5, with TRBD2 identical over 11 bases. V gave up 4 bases and J gave up 5 bases; unmatched junction bases: 6. The CDR3 is made up of 15 amino acids. Germline V gene data show CDR1 as SGHTA and CDR2 as FQGNSA. The full variable domain, in which reference TRBV7-2 and TRBJ2-5 provide the parts outside the CDR3, is GAGVSQSPSNKVTEKGKDVELRCDPISGHTALYWYRQSLGQGLEFLIYFQGNSAPDKSGLPSDRFSAERTGGSVSTLTIQRTQQEDSAVYLCASSWTSGFTETQYFGPGTRLLVL.